The present entry profiles one TCR beta chain with its context. This receptor's antigen is unknown. Base qualities are not at hand, and no much larger clone is one base apart. The treatment or condition label on this specimen signifies: in vitro stimulation with specific CMV peptide epitopes to enrich CMV-specific T cells. This sample was sequenced with an Illumina HiSeq 1500. Through fastp at Q25 and MiXCR, TCRdb rebuilt clones from the public reads, retaining in-frame beta chains. Here each entry gathers all rows of one CDR3 protein and keeps the most common genes and DNA. This sample has hundreds of thousands of distinct CDR3 sequences in its table, and around 30% of those were observed once. Of the sample, more than 13% falls within the top ten clones. Trimming costs V 3 bases and J 2 bases, and their ends lie 11 bases apart. Based on the germline V gene, the CDR1 and CDR2 sequences are SNHLY and FYNNEI. Measured from the cysteine to the phenylalanine, the CDR3 is 15 residues long. Left in the record is the CDR3 DNA by itself, 45 bases read in frame from the first base.

The sample belongs to a study of T cell repertoires in cytomegalovirus infection (dated by TCRdb to about 2019). For context, the study as a whole: Peptide stimulations targeted recently identified HLA-C-restricted CMV epitopes, whose presentation resists viral immunomodulation, together with well-studied HLA-B-restricted epitopes. Donor HLA type was relevant to the analysis, as public TCR beta signatures indicated carriage of CMV infection together with the matching HLA type.

Points the paper makes about the study in general: The ex vivo response was dominated by HLA-C-restricted CMV-specific TCR beta clonotypes, which also provided the single most frequent clonotype in two of eight donors. Cumulative frequency of public TCR beta family members discriminated carriers of CMV infection plus the relevant HLA type in this cohort and an independent roughly 340-donor cohort.

This TCR was sampled from a human donor in good health (CMV status not recorded). Some clones in this sample may be carry-over from other donors' samples. The sample here was cultured CD8+ T cells from PBMCs, taken from culture after CMV antigen stimulation. The chain joins TRBV2 to TRBJ1-5, with no D gene named confidently. The CDR3 here reads CASSEDARGNQPQHF. The nucleotide sequence reads TGTGCCAGCAGTGAGGACGCACGGGGCAATCAGCCCCAGCATTTT.